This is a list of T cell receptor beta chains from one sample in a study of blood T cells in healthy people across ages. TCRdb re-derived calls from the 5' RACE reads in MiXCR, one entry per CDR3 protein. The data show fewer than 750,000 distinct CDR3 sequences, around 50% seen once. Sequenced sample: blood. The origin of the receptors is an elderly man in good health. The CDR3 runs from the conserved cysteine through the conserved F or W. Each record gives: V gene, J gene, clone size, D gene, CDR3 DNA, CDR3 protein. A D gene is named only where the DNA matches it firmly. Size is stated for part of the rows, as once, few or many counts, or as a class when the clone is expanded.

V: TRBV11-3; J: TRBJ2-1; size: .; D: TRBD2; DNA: TGTGCCAGCAGCTTAGGGGCACAAGCGGGAGGTCCCCATGAGCAGTTCTTC; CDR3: CASSLGAQAGGPHEQFF
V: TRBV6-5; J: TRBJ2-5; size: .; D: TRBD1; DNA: TGTGCCAGCAGAAATCCAACCACACAGGGGGACAAGCAGTACTTC; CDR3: CASRNPTTQGDKQYF
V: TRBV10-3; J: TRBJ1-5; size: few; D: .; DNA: TGTGCCATCAGTGAGGGGCAGGGCAATCAGCCCCAGCATTTT; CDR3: CAISEGQGNQPQHF
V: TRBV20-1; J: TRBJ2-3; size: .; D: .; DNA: TGCAGTGCGCGGGACAAACCCTGGGGCACAGATACGCAGTATTTT; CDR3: CSARDKPWGTDTQYF
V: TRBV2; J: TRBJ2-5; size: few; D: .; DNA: TGTGCCAGCCGCAGGGTATCACCCGGGGAGACCCAGTACTTC; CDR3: CASRRVSPGETQYF
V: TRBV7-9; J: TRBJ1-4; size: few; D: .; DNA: TGTGCCAGCACCCAAGGGAGGCTCAATGAAAAACTGTTTTTT; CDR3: CASTQGRLNEKLFF
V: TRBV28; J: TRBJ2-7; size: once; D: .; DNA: TGTGCCAGCAGTACTCACAGGTCTAGCCGGGGCGGCGAGCAGTACTTC; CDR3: CASSTHRSSRGGEQYF
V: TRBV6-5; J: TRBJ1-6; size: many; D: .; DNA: TGTGCCAGCAGTCCTCCACAGGGACGTTATAATTCACCCCTCCACTTT; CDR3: CASSPPQGRYNSPLHF
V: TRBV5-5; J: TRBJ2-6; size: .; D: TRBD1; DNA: TGTGCCAGCACCGTGACAGGGAGTGCCTCTGGGGCCAACGTCCTGACTTTC; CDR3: CASTVTGSASGANVLTF
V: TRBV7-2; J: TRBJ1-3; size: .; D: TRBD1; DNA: TGTGCCAGCAGCGGCTCCGGGACAGGGTCGGGAAACACCATATATTTT; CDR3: CASSGSGTGSGNTIYF
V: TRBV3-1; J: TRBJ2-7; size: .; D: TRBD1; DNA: TGTGCCAGCAGCCAAAAGGGGGCTAAGGGGAACTACGAGCAGTACTTC; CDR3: CASSQKGAKGNYEQYF
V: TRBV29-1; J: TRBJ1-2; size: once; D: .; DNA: TGCAGCGCCGTGGGGAGTTCTGGCGATGGCTACACCTTC; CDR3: CSAVGSSGDGYTF
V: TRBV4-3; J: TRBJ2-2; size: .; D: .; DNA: TGCGCCAGCAGCCAAGAGGGAGCCTTGGACGGGGAGCTGTTTTTT; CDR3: CASSQEGALDGELFF
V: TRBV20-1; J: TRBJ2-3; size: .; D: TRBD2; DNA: TGCAGTGCTAGAAGTTCGAGACTAGCGGGAGGCACAGATACGCAGTATTTT; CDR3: CSARSSRLAGGTDTQYF
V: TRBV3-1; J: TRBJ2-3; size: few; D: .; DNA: TGTGCCAGCAGCCAACAGACAGACACAGATACGCAGTATTTT; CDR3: CASSQQTDTDTQYF
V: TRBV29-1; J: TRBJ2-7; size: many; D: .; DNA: TGCAGCGCGGGGACATCCTACGAGCAGTACTTC; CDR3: CSAGTSYEQYF
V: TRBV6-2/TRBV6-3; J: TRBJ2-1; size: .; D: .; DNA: TGTGCCAGTTGGGATTCCCCCTACAATGAGCAGTTCTTC; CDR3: CASWDSPYNEQFF
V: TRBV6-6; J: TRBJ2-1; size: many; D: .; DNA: TGTGCCAGCAGTTACCTCAATGAGCAGTTCTTC; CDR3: CASSYLNEQFF